The rows below give T cell receptor beta chains drawn from one sample of a study of tumor-infiltrating lymphocytes in oesophageal squamous cell carcinoma. TCRdb recomputed calls from the PCR reads with MiXCR, one row per CDR3 protein. This sample yields some 14,000 distinct CDR3 sequences, of which almost 50% are seen a single time; approximately 15% belongs to the top ten. Sequenced input: blood. The receptor source for this set is a male donor with esophageal squamous cell carcinoma. Both conserved end residues are part of each CDR3. Fields, in order: clone size, D gene, V gene, J gene, CDR3 DNA, CDR3 protein. A D gene is named only where the DNA matches it firmly. The size field is filled for only some rows; it gives once, few, many or a size class.

size: -; D: TRBD2; V: TRBV7-3; J: TRBJ2-5; DNA: TGTGCCAGCAGCCTCATGGGGACTAGGGAAGAGACCCAGTACTTC; CDR3: CASSLMGTREETQYF
size: medium-sized; D: -; V: TRBV7-9; J: TRBJ2-1; DNA: TGTGCCAGCAGCTTAGATCCTGGGGGAGTCTACAATGAGCAGTTCTTC; CDR3: CASSLDPGGVYNEQFF
size: -; D: TRBD2; V: TRBV7-8; J: TRBJ2-1; DNA: TGTGCCAGCAGCTCTAGGGGCACGCCTAGCGGAGGGAATGAGCAGTTCTTC; CDR3: CASSSRGTPSGGNEQFF
size: -; D: -; V: TRBV19; J: TRBJ2-6; DNA: TGTGCCAGTAGTACAGGGTCGCGGCTCTCTGGGGCCAACGTCCTGACTTTC; CDR3: CASSTGSRLSGANVLTF
size: many; D: -; V: TRBV2; J: TRBJ2-1; DNA: TGTGCCAGCAGTACTGACTATAGCTCCTACAATGAGCAGTTCTTC; CDR3: CASSTDYSSYNEQFF
size: -; D: -; V: TRBV5-1; J: TRBJ1-1; DNA: TGCGCCAGCAGCTTGAACCAGCCTACGGGGATGAACACTGAAGCTTTCTTT; CDR3: CASSLNQPTGMNTEAFF
size: few; D: TRBD1; V: TRBV6-6; J: TRBJ1-4; DNA: TGTGCCAGCAGGACAGGGGCAACTAATGAAAAACTGTTTTTT; CDR3: CASRTGATNEKLFF
size: -; D: -; V: TRBV7-8; J: TRBJ2-7; DNA: TGTGCCAGCAGCTTAAACAGGGCTGAGAACGAGCAGTACTTC; CDR3: CASSLNRAENEQYF
size: few; D: -; V: TRBV7-2; J: TRBJ2-7; DNA: TGTGCCAGCAGCTTCGACAGGCTATCCTACGAGCAGTACTTC; CDR3: CASSFDRLSYEQYF
size: medium-sized; D: -; V: TRBV6-1; J: TRBJ1-2; DNA: TGTGCCAGCAGTTCCCTGGTGGGCGGGTCTGGCTACACCTTC; CDR3: CASSSLVGGSGYTF
size: many; D: TRBD1; V: TRBV27; J: TRBJ1-4; DNA: TGTGCCAGCAGTTCTCCCCTGACAGGGATAGGGAAACTGTTTTTT; CDR3: CASSSPLTGIGKLFF
size: medium-sized; D: -; V: TRBV7-9; J: TRBJ2-5; DNA: TGTGCCAGCAGCTCATCGAAACTGGAGCAGTACTTC; CDR3: CASSSSKLEQYF
size: -; D: -; V: TRBV7-9; J: TRBJ1-6; DNA: TGTGCCAGCAGCTTCGGACAAGGACCCCTCCACTTT; CDR3: CASSFGQGPLHF
size: large; D: TRBD1; V: TRBV7-6; J: TRBJ2-7; DNA: TGTGCCAGCAGCTTAGACAGGGGGCAAGGCTACGAGCAGTACTTC; CDR3: CASSLDRGQGYEQYF
size: many; D: -; V: TRBV7-2; J: TRBJ2-1; DNA: TGTGCCAGCAGCCCCCCCGTCACTCGCCTGTACAATGAGCAGTTCTTC; CDR3: CASSPPVTRLYNEQFF
size: -; D: -; V: TRBV10-2; J: TRBJ2-5; DNA: TGCGCCAGCAGTCAAGAGGCGGGGATGTCGAAGACCCAGTACTTC; CDR3: CASSQEAGMSKTQYF
size: once; D: TRBD2; V: TRBV7-2; J: TRBJ2-3; DNA: TGTGCCAGCAGCGCGGGACTAGCGGGGGGAAAGCCGAACACCGGGGAGCTGTATTTT; CDR3: CASSAGLAGGKPNTGELYF
size: -; D: -; V: TRBV6-8; J: TRBJ1-6; DNA: TGTGCCAGCAGCAGACAGATGAGCTCCTATAATTCACCCCTCCACTTT; CDR3: CASSRQMSSYNSPLHF
size: -; D: -; V: TRBV7-4; J: TRBJ2-7; DNA: TGTGCCAGCAGCCCAGCCAACTACGAGCAGTACTTC; CDR3: CASSPANYEQYF
size: medium-sized; D: TRBD1; V: TRBV27; J: TRBJ2-2; DNA: TGTGCCAGCAGCCGACAGGGGGCGAACACCGGGGAGCTGTTTTTT; CDR3: CASSRQGANTGELFF
size: -; D: TRBD1; V: TRBV11-2; J: TRBJ2-1; DNA: TGTGCCAGCAGTTTAGAAGGGACAGGTTACAATGAGCAGTTCTTC; CDR3: CASSLEGTGYNEQFF
size: medium-sized; D: TRBD2; V: TRBV6-1; J: TRBJ2-5; DNA: TGTGCCAGCAAAATAGCGGGGGAAGAGACCCAGTACTTC; CDR3: CASKIAGEETQYF
size: -; D: TRBD1; V: TRBV14; J: TRBJ2-7; DNA: TGTGCCAGCAGCCGAGCCCGGGACAGGCAATACTCCGAGCAGTACTTC; CDR3: CASSRARDRQYSEQYF
size: -; D: -; V: TRBV30; J: TRBJ2-1; DNA: TGTGCCTGGAGTGTAGCCGGGATCAGTAATGAGCAGTTCTTC; CDR3: CAWSVAGISNEQFF
size: -; D: -; V: TRBV28; J: TRBJ2-3; DNA: TGTGCCAGCAGCGGCGACCCCCGGGGGCCCTTTCTTAGGACCGGGGAGCTGTATTTT; CDR3: CASSGDPRGPFLRTGELYF
size: many; D: -; V: TRBV11-2; J: TRBJ2-7; DNA: TGTGCCAGCAGCTTTTTCGGACGGGGGGCGCTTGGCTACGAGCAGTACTTC; CDR3: CASSFFGRGALGYEQYF
size: -; D: -; V: TRBV7-6; J: TRBJ1-5; DNA: TGTGCCAGCAGCTTAAATGGGTGGCAGCCCCAGCATTTT; CDR3: CASSLNGWQPQHF